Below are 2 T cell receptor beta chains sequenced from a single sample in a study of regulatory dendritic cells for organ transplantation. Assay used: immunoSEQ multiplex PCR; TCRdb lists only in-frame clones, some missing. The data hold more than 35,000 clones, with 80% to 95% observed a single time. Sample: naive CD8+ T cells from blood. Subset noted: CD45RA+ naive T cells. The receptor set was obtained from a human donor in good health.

The CDR3: CASSWGEGEYGYTF. CDR3 DNA: TGTGCCAGCAGCTGGGGTGAAGGGGAATATGGCTACACCTTC. This chain joins TRBV7-6 and TRBJ1-2; weak D call: TRBD1 (5 bases). V was trimmed by 4 bases and J by 5 bases, leaving 14 bases between them. CDR1 SGHVS and CDR2 FNYEAQ come from the germline V gene. The CDR3 extends over 14 amino acids. Together with reference TRBV7-6 and TRBJ1-2, the CDR3 gives the full variable domain: GAGVSQSPRYKVTKRGQDVALRCDPISGHVSLYWYRQALGQGPEFLTYFNYEAQQDKSGLPNDRFSAERPEGSISTLTIQRTEQRDSAMYRCASSWGEGEYGYTFGSGTRLTVV.

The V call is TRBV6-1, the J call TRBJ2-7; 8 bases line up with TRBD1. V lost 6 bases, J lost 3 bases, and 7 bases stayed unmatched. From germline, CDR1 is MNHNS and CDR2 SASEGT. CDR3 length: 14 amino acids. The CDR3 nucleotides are TGTGCCAGCAGGGGGACAGGTAGAGACTACGAGCAGTACTTC. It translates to CASRGTGRDYEQYF.